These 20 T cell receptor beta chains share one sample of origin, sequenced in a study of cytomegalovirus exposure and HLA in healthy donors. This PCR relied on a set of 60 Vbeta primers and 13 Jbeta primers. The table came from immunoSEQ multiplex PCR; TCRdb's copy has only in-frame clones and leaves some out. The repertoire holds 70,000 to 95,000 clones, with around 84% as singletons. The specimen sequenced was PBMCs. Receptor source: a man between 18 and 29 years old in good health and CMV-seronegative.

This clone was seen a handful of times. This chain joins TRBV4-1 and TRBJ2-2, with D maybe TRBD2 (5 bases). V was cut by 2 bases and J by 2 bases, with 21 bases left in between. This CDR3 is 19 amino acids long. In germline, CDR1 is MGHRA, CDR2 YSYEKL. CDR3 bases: TGCGCCAGCAGCCAATCTCCCTTACACAAGCGGTCTAACACCGGGGAGCTGTTTTTT. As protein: CASSQSPLHKRSNTGELFF.

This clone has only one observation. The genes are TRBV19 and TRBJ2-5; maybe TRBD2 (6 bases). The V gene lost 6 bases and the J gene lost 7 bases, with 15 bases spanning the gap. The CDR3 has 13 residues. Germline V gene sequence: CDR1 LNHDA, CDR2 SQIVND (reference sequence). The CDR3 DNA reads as TGTGCCAGTAGCACGGGAGCCCGAGGGACCCAGTACTTC. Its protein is CASSTGARGTQYF.

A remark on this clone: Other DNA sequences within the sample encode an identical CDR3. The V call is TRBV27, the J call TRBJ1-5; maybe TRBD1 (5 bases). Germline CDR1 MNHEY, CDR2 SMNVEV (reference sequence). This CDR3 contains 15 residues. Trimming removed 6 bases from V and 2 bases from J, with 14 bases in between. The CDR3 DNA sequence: TGTGCCAGCAGCCTCATCCGGGGGGGCAATCAGCCCCAGCATTTT. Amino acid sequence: CASSLIRGGNQPQHF.

CDR3 sequence: CASSHDPGGLRGGYTF. The CDR3 bases are TGTGCCAGCAGCCACGATCCGGGGGGACTCCGAGGTGGCTACACCTTC. This chain connects TRBV4-2 to TRBJ1-2; D possibly corresponds to TRBD1 (5 bases). The CDR3 has 16 residues. V gave up 3 bases and J gave up 7 bases, with 21 bases separating them. Germline CDR1 is LGHNA and CDR2 is YNFKEQ.

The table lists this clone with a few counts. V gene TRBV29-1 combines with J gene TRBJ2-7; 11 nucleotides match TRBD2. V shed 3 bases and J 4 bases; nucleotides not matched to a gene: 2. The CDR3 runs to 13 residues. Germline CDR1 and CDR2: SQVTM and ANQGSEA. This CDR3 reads CSVEVAGGYEQYF. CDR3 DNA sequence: TGCAGCGTTGAGGTAGCGGGGGGGTACGAGCAGTACTTC.

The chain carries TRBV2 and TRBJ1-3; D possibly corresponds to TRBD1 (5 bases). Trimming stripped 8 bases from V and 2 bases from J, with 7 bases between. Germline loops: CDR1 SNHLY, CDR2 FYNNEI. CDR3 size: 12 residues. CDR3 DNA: TGTGCCAGCGGGGCGGCTGGAAACACCATATATTTT. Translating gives CASGAAGNTIYF.

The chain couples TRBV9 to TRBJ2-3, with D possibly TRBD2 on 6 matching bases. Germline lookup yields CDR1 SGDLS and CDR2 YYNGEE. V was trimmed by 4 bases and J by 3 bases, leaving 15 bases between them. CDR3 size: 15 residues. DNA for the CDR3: TGTGCCAGCAGCCCGAGGGACTGGGCGACAGATACGCAGTATTTT. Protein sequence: CASSPRDWATDTQYF.

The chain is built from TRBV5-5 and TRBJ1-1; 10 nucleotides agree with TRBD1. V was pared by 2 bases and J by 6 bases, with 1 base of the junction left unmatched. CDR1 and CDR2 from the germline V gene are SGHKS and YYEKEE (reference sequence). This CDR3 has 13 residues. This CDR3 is CASSFGTGAEAFF. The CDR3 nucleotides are TGTGCCAGCAGCTTCGGGACAGGGGCTGAAGCTTTCTTT.

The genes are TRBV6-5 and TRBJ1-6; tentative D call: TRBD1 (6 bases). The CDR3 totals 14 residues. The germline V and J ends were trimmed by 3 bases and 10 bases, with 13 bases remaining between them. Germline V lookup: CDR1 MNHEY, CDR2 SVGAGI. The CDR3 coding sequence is TGTGCCAGCAGTTATAACAGGGAAAGATCACCCCTCCACTTT. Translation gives CASSYNRERSPLHF.

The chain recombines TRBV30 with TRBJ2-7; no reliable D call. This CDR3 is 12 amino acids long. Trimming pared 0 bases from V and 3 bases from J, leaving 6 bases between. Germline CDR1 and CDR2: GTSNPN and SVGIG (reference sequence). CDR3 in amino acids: CAWSVIGYEQYF. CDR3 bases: TGTGCCTGGAGTGTCATCGGCTACGAGCAGTACTTC.

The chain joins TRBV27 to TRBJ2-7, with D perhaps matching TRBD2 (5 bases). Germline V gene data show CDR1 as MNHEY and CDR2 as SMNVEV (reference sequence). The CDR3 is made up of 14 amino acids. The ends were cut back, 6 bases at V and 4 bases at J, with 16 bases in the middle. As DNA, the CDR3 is TGTGCCAGCAGCTCCGGGATCAGAATTTACGAGCAGTACTTC. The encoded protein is CASSSGIRIYEQYF.

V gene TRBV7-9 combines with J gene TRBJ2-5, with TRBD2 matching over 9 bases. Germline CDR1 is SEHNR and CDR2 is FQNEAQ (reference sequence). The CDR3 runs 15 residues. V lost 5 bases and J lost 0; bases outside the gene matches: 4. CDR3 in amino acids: CASSGSGGDQETQYF. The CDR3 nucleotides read TGTGCCAGCAGCGGTAGCGGGGGAGACCAAGAGACCCAGTACTTC.

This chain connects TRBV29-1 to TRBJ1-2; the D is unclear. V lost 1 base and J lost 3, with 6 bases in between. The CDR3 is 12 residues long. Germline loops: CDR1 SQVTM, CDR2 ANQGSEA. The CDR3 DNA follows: TGCAGCGTTGAAGGGCCTTACTATGGCTACACCTTC. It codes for CSVEGPYYGYTF.

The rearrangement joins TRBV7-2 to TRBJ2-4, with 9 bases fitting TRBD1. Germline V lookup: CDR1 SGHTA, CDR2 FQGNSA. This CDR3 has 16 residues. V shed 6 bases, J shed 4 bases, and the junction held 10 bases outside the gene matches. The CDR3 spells CASSKISGTGKNIQYF. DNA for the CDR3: TGTGCCAGCAGTAAAATTTCCGGGACAGGGAAAAACATTCAGTACTTC.

The CDR3 DNA follows: TGTGCCAGCAGCAAAGAGCGGGGGGTGGACATTCAGTACTTC. It specifies CASSKERGVDIQYF. The rearrangement links TRBV21-1 to TRBJ2-4; the table gives TRBD2 as D, unverified against the DNA. TRBV21-1 is an annotated pseudogene. The CDR3 consists of 14 residues.

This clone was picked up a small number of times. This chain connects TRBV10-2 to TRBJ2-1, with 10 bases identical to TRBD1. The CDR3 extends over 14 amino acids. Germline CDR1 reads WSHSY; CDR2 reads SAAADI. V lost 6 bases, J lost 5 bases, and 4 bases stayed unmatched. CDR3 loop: CASSWGTGDNEQFF. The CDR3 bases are TGCGCCAGCAGCTGGGGGACAGGGGACAATGAGCAGTTCTTC.

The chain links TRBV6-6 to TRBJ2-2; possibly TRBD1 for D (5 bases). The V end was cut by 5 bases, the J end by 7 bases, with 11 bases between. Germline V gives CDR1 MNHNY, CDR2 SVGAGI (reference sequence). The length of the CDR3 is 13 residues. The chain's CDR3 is CASSTSGIGELFF. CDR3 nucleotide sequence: TGTGCCAGCAGTACATCAGGGATCGGGGAGCTGTTTTTT.

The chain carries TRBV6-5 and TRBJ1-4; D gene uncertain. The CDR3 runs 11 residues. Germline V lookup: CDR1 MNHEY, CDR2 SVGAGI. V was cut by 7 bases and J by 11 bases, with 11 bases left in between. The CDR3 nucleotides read TGTGCCAGCACCCACAGTTGGAAACTGTTTTTT. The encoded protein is CASTHSWKLFF.

CDR3 coding DNA: TGCGCCAGCAGCTCCGGGACAGGGAGCGGTCAGCCCCAGCATTTT. Translated, it gives CASSSGTGSGQPQHF. V is TRBV5-1 and J is TRBJ1-5; 9 bases align to TRBD1. The trim removed 3 bases at V and 6 bases at J, leaving 7 bases unmatched. Germline loops: CDR1 SGHRS, CDR2 YFSETQ. The CDR3 consists of 15 residues. Complete variable domain (other parts from reference TRBV5-1 and TRBJ1-5): KAGVTQTPRYLIKTRGQQVTLSCSPISGHRSVSWYQQTPGQGLQFLFEYFSETQRNKGNFPGRFSGRQFSNSRSEMNVSTLELGDSALYLCASSSGTGSGQPQHFGDGTRLSIL.

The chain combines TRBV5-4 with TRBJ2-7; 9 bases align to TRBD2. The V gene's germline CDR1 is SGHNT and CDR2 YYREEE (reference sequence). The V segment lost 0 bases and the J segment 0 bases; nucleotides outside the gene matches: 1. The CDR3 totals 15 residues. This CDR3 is CASSLGLADSYEQYF. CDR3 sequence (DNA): TGTGCCAGCAGCTTGGGACTAGCGGACTCCTACGAGCAGTACTTC.